The next 26 T cell receptor beta chains were all read from a single sample in a study of cytomegalovirus exposure and HLA in healthy donors. Data came from immunoSEQ multiplex PCR; TCRdb stores just in-frame clones and leaves some out. The data contain more than 80,000 clones, about nine tenths of them singletons. The sample comprised PBMCs. The receptors were gathered from a woman between 18 and 29 years old in good health and CMV-seropositive.

This clone was seen a single time. V is TRBV19 and J is TRBJ1-2, with a possible D match to TRBD1 (5 bases). CDR1 is LNHDA and CDR2 is SQIVND in the germline V gene (reference sequence). The V and J ends lost 1 base and 4 bases respectively, with 16 bases between them. The CDR3 runs to 16 residues. The CDR3 nucleotides read TGTGCCAGTAGTATAGTAGGGAGGCAGGGACGCTATGGCTACACCTTC. The encoded protein is CASSIVGRQGRYGYTF.

This clone was detected a few times. The chain links TRBV7-9 to TRBJ1-2; 7 bases are a match to TRBD1. There are 14 residues in the CDR3. The ends lost 5 bases at V and 3 bases at J; junction bases unmatched: 6. The germline V gene has CDR1 SEHNR and CDR2 FQNEAQ (reference sequence). This CDR3 is CASSTGDHDYGYTF. The CDR3 nucleotides read TGTGCCAGCAGCACAGGGGATCACGACTATGGCTACACCTTC.

CDR3 protein: CAAQALAGADTQYF. The DNA for the CDR3 is TGTGCAGCGCAGGCGCTAGCGGGGGCAGATACGCAGTATTTT. The chain has TRBV6-5 and TRBJ2-3; 10 bases align to TRBD2. The CDR3 consists of 14 residues. Germline assignment: CDR1 MNHEY and CDR2 SVGAGI.

The chain recombines TRBV7-9 with TRBJ1-1; no reliable D call. The CDR3 is 13 amino acids. Trimming left V 7 bases short and J 0 bases short, with 9 bases between. CDR1 is SEHNR and CDR2 is FQNEAQ in the germline V gene (reference sequence). CDR3: CASIWPLNTEAFF. The CDR3 DNA is TGTGCCAGCATTTGGCCCTTGAACACTGAAGCTTTCTTT.

The J gene is TRBJ1-3, the V gene TRBV9; perhaps TRBD1 as D (5 bases). Trimming pared 3 bases from V and 4 bases from J, leaving 26 bases between. The CDR3 totals 19 residues. The V gene's germline CDR1 is SGDLS and CDR2 YYNGEE. This CDR3 is CASSEIPLDRYLPGNTIYF. The CDR3 nucleotides read TGTGCCAGCAGCGAGATCCCCCTCGACAGATACCTGCCCGGAAACACCATATATTTT.

The rearrangement joins TRBV27 to TRBJ1-1, with unresolved D. The V and J ends lost 4 bases and 5 bases respectively, with 11 bases between them. Looked up from germline, CDR1 is MNHEY and CDR2 is SMNVEV (reference sequence). This CDR3 is built from 13 residues. CDR3 region: CASSWQEGTEAFF. In nucleotides, the CDR3 is TGTGCCAGCAGTTGGCAGGAGGGAACTGAAGCTTTCTTT.

The V call is TRBV6-5, the J call TRBJ2-1, with D possibly matching TRBD1 (6 bases). Trimming took 2 bases from V and 4 from J, leaving 12 bases between them. The CDR3 is 15 residues long. Germline lookup yields CDR1 MNHEY and CDR2 SVGAGI. The CDR3 coding sequence is TGTGCCAGCAGTTACGGGACACCTAGTTACAATGAGCAGTTCTTC. Amino acids: CASSYGTPSYNEQFF.

J is TRBJ2-2 and V is TRBV6-6, with TRBD1 as a possible D gene (5 bases). Trimming stripped 0 bases from V and 2 bases from J, with 10 bases between. This CDR3 is built from 16 residues. Germline values: CDR1 MNHNY, CDR2 SVGAGI (reference sequence). CDR3 amino acids: CASSYSARGNTGELFF. DNA of the CDR3: TGTGCCAGCAGTTACTCGGCTAGGGGTAACACCGGGGAGCTGTTTTTT.

CDR3 residues: CASSENGPQPQHF. The CDR3 bases are TGTGCCAGCAGTGAAAACGGTCCTCAGCCCCAGCATTTT. This chain links TRBV2 with TRBJ1-5; D uncertain. Between the trimmed V and J ends, which lost 2 bases and 6 bases, there was a span of 8 bases. Per germline, CDR1 SNHLY and CDR2 FYNNEI. The CDR3 loop spans 13 amino acids.

This chain links TRBV5-4 with TRBJ2-7; 10 nucleotides align to TRBD2. Germline CDR1 and CDR2: SGHNT and YYREEE (reference sequence). The CDR3 has 16 amino acids. After removal of 2 bases from V and 3 bases from J, the junction contained 8 bases not matched to a gene. The CDR3 nucleotides are TGTGCCAGCAGCTTAACCGGGACTAGCGTCTTCTACGAGCAGTACTTC. As protein: CASSLTGTSVFYEQYF. The full variable domain, rest sourced from reference TRBV5-4 and TRBJ2-7, is ETGVTQSPTHLIKTRGQQVTLRCSSQSGHNTVSWYQQALGQGPQFIFQYYREEENGRGNFPPRFSGLQFPNYSSELNVNALELDDSALYLCASSLTGTSVFYEQYFGPGTRLTVT.

The rearrangement links TRBV28 to TRBJ1-4; a weak D match, TRBD1 (6 bases). The CDR3 length is 18 residues. CDR1 is MDHEN and CDR2 is SYDVKM in the germline V gene. V was shortened by 2 bases and J by 8 bases, with 24 bases between the two germline ends. CDR3 in amino acids: CASSLPHTGFGLREKLFF. CDR3 nucleotide sequence: TGTGCCAGCAGTTTACCCCATACAGGGTTCGGCCTCAGGGAAAAACTGTTTTTT.

The chain recombines TRBV2 with TRBJ1-1; TRBD1 agrees at 8 bases. J was trimmed by 5 bases and V by 8 bases; bases with no gene match: 10. Germline V gene sequence: CDR1 SNHLY, CDR2 FYNNEI. The CDR3 spans 14 residues. This CDR3 reads CASGVTGVGTEAFF. CDR3 coding DNA: TGTGCCAGCGGGGTGACAGGGGTAGGGACTGAAGCTTTCTTT.

In its sample, this clone was seen a few times. CDR3 in amino acids: CASSTGDSMNTEAFF. Here the CDR3 DNA reads TGTGCCAGTAGTACTGGGGACAGCATGAACACTGAAGCTTTCTTT. The rearrangement links TRBV19 to TRBJ1-1, with 7 bases identical to TRBD1. CDR3 size: 15 residues. J lost 0 bases, V lost 4 bases, and 5 bases had no gene match. Germline-derived CDR1 and CDR2 are LNHDA and SQIVND (reference sequence).

The gene calls are TRBV2 and TRBJ2-3, with D tentatively TRBD2 (6 bases). Germline V gives CDR1 SNHLY, CDR2 FYNNEI. Trimming removed 7 bases at V and 0 bases at J, with 17 bases between. The CDR3 sequence is 16 residues long. CDR3 nucleotides: TGTGCCAGCATTGGGGGGAGACTAGATAGCACAGATACGCAGTATTTT. It yields the protein CASIGGRLDSTDTQYF.

This clone was detected only a few times. The rearrangement links TRBV7-9 to TRBJ2-1; D is perhaps TRBD2 (5 bases). The CDR3 is 12 amino acids. Germline lookup yields CDR1 SEHNR and CDR2 FQNEAQ (reference sequence). Trimming removed 6 bases at V and 6 bases at J, with 9 bases between. The CDR3 loop is CASRLAGNEQFF. The CDR3 DNA follows: TGTGCCAGCAGGCTAGCAGGCAATGAGCAGTTCTTC.

This rearrangement joins TRBV27 to TRBJ2-3, with TRBD2 identical over 7 bases. The V segment lost 8 bases and the J segment 4 bases; nucleotides outside the gene matches: 12. Germline assignment: CDR1 MNHEY and CDR2 SMNVEV (reference sequence). The CDR3 covers 15 residues. For the CDR3, the DNA is TGTGCCAGCCGCACTGGGGGGGAGAGGGCAGATACGCAGTATTTT. The encoded protein is CASRTGGERADTQYF.

This sequence joins TRBV9 and TRBJ1-4, with a weak D call TRBD1 (6 bases). The V gene lost 3 bases and the J gene lost 5 bases, with 11 bases spanning the gap. Germline assignment: CDR1 SGDLS and CDR2 YYNGEE. The CDR3 contains 14 residues. The CDR3 region is CASSENRANEKLFF. The CDR3 DNA sequence: TGTGCCAGCAGCGAAAACAGGGCCAATGAAAAACTGTTTTTT. The variable domain in full, completed from reference TRBV9 and TRBJ1-4, reads DSGVTQTPKHLITATGQRVTLRCSPRSGDLSVYWYQQSLDQGLQFLIQYYNGEERAKGNILERFSAQQFPDLHSELNLSSLELGDSALYFCASSENRANEKLFFGSGTQLSVL.

This clone was detected once. The rearrangement links TRBV9 to TRBJ2-1; 8 bases are a match to TRBD2. The CDR3 consists of 15 residues. Germline V lookup: CDR1 SGDLS, CDR2 YYNGEE. Trimming removed 8 bases from V and 3 bases from J; junction bases left unmatched: 10. CDR3 bases: TGTGCCAGTGGGACTATGCGGGGGGTCTACAATGAGCAGTTCTTC. Translating gives CASGTMRGVYNEQFF.

This sequence joins TRBV28 and TRBJ2-7; tentatively, D is TRBD1 (6 bases). Looked up from germline, CDR1 is MDHEN and CDR2 is SYDVKM. V lost 5 bases to trimming and J lost 0 bases, with 11 bases between them. The CDR3 loop spans 14 amino acids. DNA for the CDR3: TGTGCCAGCAGTAGCCGGGACAACTCCTACGAGCAGTACGTC. Translation: CASSSRDNSYEQYV.

The chain carries TRBV29-1 and TRBJ2-3, with 8 bases lining up with TRBD2. The CDR3 totals 14 residues. With V trimmed by 5 bases and J by 2 bases, 6 bases remained unmatched. Germline loops: CDR1 SQVTM, CDR2 ANQGSEA. The CDR3 loop reads CSVPLAGPTDTQYF. In DNA form, the CDR3 reads TGCAGCGTTCCCCTAGCGGGCCCCACAGATACGCAGTATTTT.

The gene calls are TRBV29-1 and TRBJ1-4; 8 nucleotides align to TRBD1. Germline V gene sequence: CDR1 SQVTM, CDR2 ANQGSEA. The CDR3 runs to 13 residues. Losses at the gene ends were 7 bases for V and 6 bases for J; bases not matched to a gene: 7. CDR3 in amino acids: CSAKTGAYEKLFF. The DNA for the CDR3 is TGCAGCGCCAAGACAGGGGCCTATGAAAAACTGTTTTTT.

This sequence joins TRBV10-3 and TRBJ2-7; 7 positions agree with TRBD1. Unmatched junction bases numbered 7, after V lost 3 bases and J lost 2 bases. The CDR3 is 15 amino acids. Per the germline V gene, CDR1 is ENHRY and CDR2 is SYGVKD. In nucleotides, the CDR3 is TGTGCCATCAGTGACCAGGACAGGACGACCTACGAGCAGTACTTC. Protein sequence: CAISDQDRTTYEQYF.

The chain recombines TRBV14 with TRBJ2-6, with 9 bases matching TRBD1. The CDR3 sequence is 18 residues long. Trimming cost V 3 bases and J 0 bases; bases outside gene matches: 6. Germline CDR1 reads SGHDN; CDR2 reads FVKESK. The chain's CDR3 is CASSQLGTGSSGANVLTF. DNA for the CDR3: TGTGCCAGCAGCCAGCTAGGGACAGGGAGCTCTGGGGCCAACGTCCTGACTTTC.

The sample holds one count of this clone. This sequence joins TRBV19 and TRBJ1-2; D remains ambiguous. Trimming removed 7 bases at V and 4 bases at J, with 10 bases between. Germline lookup yields CDR1 LNHDA and CDR2 SQIVND (reference sequence). The CDR3 contains 12 residues. The CDR3: CASTTGVYGYTF. CDR3 bases: TGTGCCAGTACAACCGGGGTCTATGGCTACACCTTC.

The rearrangement uses TRBV4-3 and TRBJ2-6; D remains ambiguous. The CDR3 length is 18 residues. CDR1 LGHNA and CDR2 YSLEER come from the germline V gene. Trimming shortened V by 0 bases and J by 0 bases, and 12 bases separated the two germline ends. In nucleotides, the CDR3 is TGCGCCAGCAGCCAAGAGGGCAGTTTAACCTCTGGGGCCAACGTCCTGACTTTC. Residues: CASSQEGSLTSGANVLTF.

This clone was observed once. V usage is TRBV28 and J usage is TRBJ2-7, with 7 bases lining up with TRBD1. V lost 7 bases and J lost 3; bases outside the gene matches: 0. The CDR3 loop spans 11 amino acids. CDR1 and CDR2 from the germline V gene are MDHEN and SYDVKM. For the CDR3, the DNA is TGTGCCAGCAACAGGGGCTACGAGCAGTACTTC. This sequence encodes CASNRGYEQYF.